The rows below give T cell receptor beta chains drawn from one sample of a study of T cells expressing NK-cell markers. From its re-call of the 5' RACE reads, TCRdb lists each CDR3 protein once, without DNA. This table lists a few hundred thousand distinct CDR3 sequences. The sequenced material came from blood T cells: a sorted CD56 or NKG2C T cell subset, CD4+ or CD8+ T cells, or bulk PBMC T cells (not recorded which). The receptor set was obtained from a man aged 18-75 years in good health. CDR3s include the opening cysteine and the closing phenylalanine or tryptophan.

>TRBJ2-3|TRBV20-1
CSAGPGTSGDDTQYF
>TRBJ2-4|TRBV18
CASSPARGAKNIQYF
>TRBJ2-2|TRBV5-1
CASSHRDRGSGELFF
>TRBJ2-3|TRBV5-1
CASSLNGGGRTDTQYF
>TRBJ1-5|TRBV18
CASSHYSNQPQHF
>TRBJ2-5|TRBV3-1
CASSHDDSQETQYF
>TRBJ2-7|TRBV18
CASSPGVGGLGYEQYF
>TRBJ2-2|TRBV29-1
CSVEGGTGGTGELFF
>TRBJ2-3|TRBV6-6
CASSHTSDTQYF
>TRBJ2-7|TRBV7-8
CASSLSLALEQYF
>TRBJ1-1|TRBV6-5
CASTNWGTEAFF
>TRBJ2-5|TRBV5-4
CASSQGQTQETQYF
>TRBJ1-6|TRBV9
CASSVGATNANSPLHF
>TRBJ2-5|TRBV11-2
CASSFSSSGGDQETQYF
>TRBJ1-1|TRBV11-3
CASSFRWGTGCLMNTEAFF
>TRBJ1-1|TRBV18
CASSPAGGPEAFF
>TRBJ1-3|TRBV11-2
CASSLIRVNGNTIYF
>TRBJ2-1|TRBV11-2
CASSPRALAGPYNEQFF
>TRBJ2-3|TRBV12-3/TRBV12-4
CASSFVGGGPDTQYF
>TRBJ2-7|TRBV5-1
CASSPSSGQGYEQYF
>TRBJ2-7|TRBV9
CASSERGQAYEQYF
>TRBJ2-1|TRBV29-1
CSVEDLGGTQSSYNEQFF
>TRBJ2-1|TRBV2
CASSKTGTGNPEQFF
>TRBJ1-1|TRBV7-2
CASSFKSGANTEAFF
>TRBJ1-1|TRBV12-3/TRBV12-4
CATRFRIDDTEAFF
>TRBJ1-6|TRBV28
CATKTGSFNSPLHF
>TRBJ2-2|TRBV3-1
CASSPGTPGELFF
>TRBJ1-2|TRBV28
CASSRVGGSNYGYTF
>TRBJ2-5|TRBV5-1
CASSGDSTQETQYF
>TRBJ2-1|TRBV5-5
CASSLIGGVTYNEQFF
>TRBJ2-1|TRBV11-2
CASSLVILAGGRSNEQFF
>TRBJ2-5|TRBV20-1
CSARDWGLAGVKETQYF
>TRBJ2-1|TRBV5-1
CASSWTGSFEQFF
>TRBJ2-3|TRBV28
CASSPLYGPTGTSWPDTQYF
>TRBJ2-1|TRBV9
CASSVRFYNEQFF
>TRBJ2-7|TRBV20-1
CSARDLYAEQYF
>TRBJ1-1|TRBV12-3/TRBV12-4
CASSPDRGGKGTEAFF
>TRBJ2-1|TRBV24-1
CATSDRLTLSNEQFF
>TRBJ2-5|TRBV20-1
CSASRAREETQYF
>TRBJ1-4|TRBV3-1
CASSQEGGHSRKLFF
>TRBJ1-5|TRBV5-1
CASSFLNRDPNQPQHF
>TRBJ2-2|TRBV5-6
CASSRGLFPGELFF
>TRBJ2-7|TRBV7-9
CASSPGGGRGSDEQYF
>TRBJ2-7|TRBV10-3
CAISERQHYEQYF
>TRBJ2-1|TRBV10-3
CAITERTGGNEQFF
>TRBJ1-6|TRBV18
CASSLQGLNSPLHF
>TRBJ1-2|TRBV27
CASNPQGAQNYGYTF
>TRBJ1-1|TRBV19
CASSIDRGINTEAFF
>TRBJ1-1|TRBV20-1
CSARDNWGAGNTEAFF
>TRBJ2-7|TRBV6-1
CASSPSAYYEQYF
>TRBJ2-7|TRBV27
CASSLWGDRNEQYF
>TRBJ2-1|TRBV20-1
CSARLINRDPLLNEQFF
>TRBJ2-2|TRBV7-9
CASRRQGATGELFF
>TRBJ2-2|TRBV7-3
CASSLRDSETGELFF
>TRBJ1-1|TRBV12-3/TRBV12-4
CASSFRWGTEAFF
>TRBJ2-4|TRBV4-2
CASSQASSIGAKNIQYF
>TRBJ2-3|TRBV7-3
CASSSAGGRGDTQYF
>TRBJ2-6|TRBV12-3/TRBV12-4
CASSQGTGGANVLTF
>TRBJ2-1|TRBV30
CAWGGRQGRKFF